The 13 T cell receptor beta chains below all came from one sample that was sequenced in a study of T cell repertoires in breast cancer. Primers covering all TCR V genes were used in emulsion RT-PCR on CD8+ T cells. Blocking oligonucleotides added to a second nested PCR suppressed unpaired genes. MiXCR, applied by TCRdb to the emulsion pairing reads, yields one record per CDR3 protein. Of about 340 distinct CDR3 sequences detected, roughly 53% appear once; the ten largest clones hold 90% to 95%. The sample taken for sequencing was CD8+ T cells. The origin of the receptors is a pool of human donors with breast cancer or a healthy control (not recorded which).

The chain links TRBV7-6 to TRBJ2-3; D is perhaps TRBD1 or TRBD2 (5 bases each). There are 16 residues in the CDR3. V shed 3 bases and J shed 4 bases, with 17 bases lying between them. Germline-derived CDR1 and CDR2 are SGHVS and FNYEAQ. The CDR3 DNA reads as TGTGCCAGCAGCTTCGATGGGGTGAGGGGAGCAGATACGCAGTATTTT. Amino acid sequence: CASSFDGVRGADTQYF.

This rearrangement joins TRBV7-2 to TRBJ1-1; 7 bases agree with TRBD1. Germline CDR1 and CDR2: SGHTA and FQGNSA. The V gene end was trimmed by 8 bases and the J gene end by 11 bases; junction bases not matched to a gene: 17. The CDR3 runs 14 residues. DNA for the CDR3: TGTGCCAGCGGAGAGGGACAGCCGACGCCTTGGGCTTTCTTT. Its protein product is CASGEGQPTPWAFF. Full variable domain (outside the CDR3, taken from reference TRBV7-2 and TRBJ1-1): GAGVSQSPSNKVTEKGKDVELRCDPISGHTALYWYRQSLGQGLEFLIYFQGNSAPDKSGLPSDRFSAERTGGSVSTLTIQRTQQEDSAVYLCASGEGQPTPWAFFGQGTRLTVV.

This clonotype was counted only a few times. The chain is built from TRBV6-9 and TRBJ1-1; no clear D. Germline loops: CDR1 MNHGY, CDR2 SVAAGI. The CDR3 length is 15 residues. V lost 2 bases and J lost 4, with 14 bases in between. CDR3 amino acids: CASSYGVEGGTEAFF. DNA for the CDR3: TGTGCCAGCAGTTATGGCGTAGAGGGCGGCACTGAAGCTTTCTTT.

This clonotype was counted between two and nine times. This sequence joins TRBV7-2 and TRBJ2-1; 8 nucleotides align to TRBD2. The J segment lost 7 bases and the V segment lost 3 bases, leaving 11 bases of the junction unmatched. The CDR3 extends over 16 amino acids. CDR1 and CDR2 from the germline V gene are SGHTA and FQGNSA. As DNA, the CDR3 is TGTGCCAGCAGCTTTGGGCGGGGGGCTATTTGGAATGAGCAGTTCTTC. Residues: CASSFGRGAIWNEQFF.

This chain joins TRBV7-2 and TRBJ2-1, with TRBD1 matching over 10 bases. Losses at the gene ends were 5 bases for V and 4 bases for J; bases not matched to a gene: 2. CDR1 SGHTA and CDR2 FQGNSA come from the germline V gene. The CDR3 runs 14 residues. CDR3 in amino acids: CASSKGQGYNEQFF. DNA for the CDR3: TGTGCCAGCAGCAAGGGACAGGGGTACAATGAGCAGTTCTTC.

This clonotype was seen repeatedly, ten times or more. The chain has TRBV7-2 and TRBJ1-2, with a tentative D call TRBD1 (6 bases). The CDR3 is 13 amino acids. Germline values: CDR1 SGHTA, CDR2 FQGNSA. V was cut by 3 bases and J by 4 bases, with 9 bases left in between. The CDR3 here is CASSFQGSYGYTF. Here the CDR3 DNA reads TGTGCCAGCAGCTTTCAGGGGTCCTATGGCTACACCTTC.

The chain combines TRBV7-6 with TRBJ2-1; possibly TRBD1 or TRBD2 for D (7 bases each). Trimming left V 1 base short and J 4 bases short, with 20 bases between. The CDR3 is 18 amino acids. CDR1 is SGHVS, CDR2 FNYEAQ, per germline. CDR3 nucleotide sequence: TGTGCCAGCAGCTTAGTTGCAGGGGGGGCAGCCTTTTACAATGAGCAGTTCTTC. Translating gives CASSLVAGGAAFYNEQFF.

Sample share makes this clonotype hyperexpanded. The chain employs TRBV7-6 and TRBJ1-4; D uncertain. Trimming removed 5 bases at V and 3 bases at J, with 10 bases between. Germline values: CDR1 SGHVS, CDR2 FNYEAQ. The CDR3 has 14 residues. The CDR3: CASSAPTANEKLFF. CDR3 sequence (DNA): TGTGCCAGCAGCGCCCCGACGGCTAATGAAAAACTGTTTTTT.

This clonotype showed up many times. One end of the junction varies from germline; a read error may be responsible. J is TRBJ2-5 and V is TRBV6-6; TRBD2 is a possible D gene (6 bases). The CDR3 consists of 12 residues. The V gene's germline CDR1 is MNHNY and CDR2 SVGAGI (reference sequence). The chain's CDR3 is CASSYSEGPEDF. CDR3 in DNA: TGTGCCAGCAGTTACTCGGAGGGCCCCGAGGACTTC.

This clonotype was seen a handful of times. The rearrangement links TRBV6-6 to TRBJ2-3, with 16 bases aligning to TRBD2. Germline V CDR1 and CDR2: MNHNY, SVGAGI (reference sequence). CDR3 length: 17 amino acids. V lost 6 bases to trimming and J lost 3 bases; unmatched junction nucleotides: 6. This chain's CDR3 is CASRLGTSGRGTDTQYF. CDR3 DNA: TGTGCCAGCAGGTTGGGGACTAGCGGGAGGGGGACAGATACGCAGTATTTT.

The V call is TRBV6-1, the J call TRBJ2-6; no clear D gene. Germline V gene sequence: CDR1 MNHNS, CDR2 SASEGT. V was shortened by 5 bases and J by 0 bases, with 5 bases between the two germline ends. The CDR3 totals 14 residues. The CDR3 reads CASSYSSGANVLTF. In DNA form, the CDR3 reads TGTGCCAGCAGTTACAGCTCTGGGGCCAACGTCCTGACTTTC.

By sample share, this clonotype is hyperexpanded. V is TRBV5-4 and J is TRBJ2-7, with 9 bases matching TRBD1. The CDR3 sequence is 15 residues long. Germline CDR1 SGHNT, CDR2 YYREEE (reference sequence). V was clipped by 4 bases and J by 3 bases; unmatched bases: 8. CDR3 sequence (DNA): TGTGCCAGCAGCCAAGGGACAGGGACTATCTACGAGCAGTACTTC. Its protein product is CASSQGTGTIYEQYF.

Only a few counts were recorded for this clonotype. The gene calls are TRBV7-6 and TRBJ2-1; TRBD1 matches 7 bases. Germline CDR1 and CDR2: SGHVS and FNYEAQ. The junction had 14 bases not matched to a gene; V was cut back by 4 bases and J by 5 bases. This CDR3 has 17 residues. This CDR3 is CASSSDPRQGLNNEQFF. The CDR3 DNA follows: TGTGCCAGCAGCTCCGATCCACGACAGGGATTAAACAATGAGCAGTTCTTC. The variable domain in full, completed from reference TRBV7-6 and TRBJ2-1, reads GAGVSQSPRYKVTKRGQDVALRCDPISGHVSLYWYRQALGQGPEFLTYFNYEAQQDKSGLPNDRFSAERPEGSISTLTIQRTEQRDSAMYRCASSSDPRQGLNNEQFFGPGTRLTVL.